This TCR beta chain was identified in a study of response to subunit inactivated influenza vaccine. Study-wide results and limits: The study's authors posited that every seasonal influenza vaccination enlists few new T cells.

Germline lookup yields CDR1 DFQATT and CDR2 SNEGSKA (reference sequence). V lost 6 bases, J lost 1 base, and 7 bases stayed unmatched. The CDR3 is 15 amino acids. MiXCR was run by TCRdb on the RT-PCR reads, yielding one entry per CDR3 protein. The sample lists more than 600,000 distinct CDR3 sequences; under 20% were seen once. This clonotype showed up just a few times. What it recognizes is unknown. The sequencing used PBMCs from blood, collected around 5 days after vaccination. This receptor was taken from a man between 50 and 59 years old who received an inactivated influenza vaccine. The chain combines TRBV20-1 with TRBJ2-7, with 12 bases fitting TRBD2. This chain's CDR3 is CSAPGTSGFSYEQYF. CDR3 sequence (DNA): TGCAGTGCCCCCGGGACTAGCGGGTTTTCCTACGAGCAGTACTTC.